Many counts were recorded for the clone carrying this T cell receptor (beta chain). What it binds is not known. Trimming removed 5 bases at V and 4 bases at J, with 8 bases between. Per the germline V gene, CDR1 is SGHNT and CDR2 is YENEEA. The CDR3 length is 13 residues. This sample stems from a study of T cells after yellow fever vaccination. General study findings and limits: The study noted that FACS-sorted repertoires could contain abundant clonotypes contaminating from the bulk population. It was the secondary response that reached its peak faster, day 5 versus 15, but it was weaker.

5'RACE template switching produced TCR cDNA carrying a universal primer site and UMIs. TCRdb fed the 5' RACE reads into MiXCR, producing one record per CDR3 protein. This table has tens of thousands of distinct CDR3 sequences, approximately 8% appearing once. The sequence was collected from a man aged 25 to 45 who received the YFV17D yellow fever vaccine. The chain has TRBV11-3 and TRBJ2-2, with no clear D. The sequencing used CD8+ T cells sorted from PBMCs, collected 15 days after the yellow fever booster vaccination. CDR3 sequence: CASSQEVTGELFF. The CDR3 DNA reads TGTGCCAGCAGCCAAGAGGTCACCGGGGAGCTGTTTTTT. The complete variable domain, with remaining parts taken from reference TRBV11-3 and TRBJ2-2, reads EAGVVQSPRYKIIEKKQPVAFWCNPISGHNTLYWYLQNLGQGPELLIRYENEEAVDDSQLPKDRFSAERLKGVDSTLKIQPAELGDSAVYLCASSQEVTGELFFGEGSRLTVL.